This TCR beta chain was profiled in a study of T-cell memory formation after mild COVID-19. Study-wide results and limits: Contracting CD4+ clones were located mainly in CM and EM, and CD8+ clones in EMRA.

As regards this clonotype: Its antigen remains unknown.

CDR3 length: 12 amino acids. The germline V gene encodes CDR1 SGHVS and CDR2 FNYEAQ. V was shortened by 5 bases and J by 0 bases, with 4 bases between the two germline ends. MiXCR was run by TCRdb on the 5' RACE reads, yielding one entry per CDR3 protein. The data show about 420,000 distinct CDR3 sequences, less than 25% seen once. The rearrangement joins TRBV7-6 to TRBJ2-5; D is unresolved. The sample taken for sequencing was PBMCs or a T cell subset sorted from them (not recorded which). The clonotype originates from an adult woman who had mild COVID-19 (a few samples of this study predate the infection). Cell type and time point are not known. The CDR3 DNA reads TGTGCCAGCAGCCACGACCAAGAGACCCAGTACTTC. Protein product: CASSHDQETQYF.